The T cell receptor (beta chain) under discussion was sequenced for a study of blood T cell repertoires in COVID-19. Study-wide background: Samples representing acute and convalescent COVID-19 were sourced from the United States, Italy and Spain.

Losses at the gene ends were 4 bases for V and 10 bases for J; bases not matched to a gene: 10. The germline V gene has CDR1 SGDLS and CDR2 YYNGEE. The CDR3 spans 14 residues. Original analysis: Estimates of nucleated cell counts were drawn from the amplification of reference gene primers. The repertoire was sequenced with immunoSEQ multiplex PCR; TCRdb's copy has only in-frame clones and lacks some. V and J calls and clone size are given by that table; D and trimming were obtained from the DNA. There are some 250,000 clones in the sample; around 85% occur only once, and around 2% lies in the top ten.

This chain links TRBV9 with TRBJ2-1; TRBD2 agrees at 8 bases. This sequence was found in a woman aged 45-60 years who had recovered from COVID-19. The sequenced material came from PBMCs or T cells enriched from blood (not recorded which). CDR3 residues: CASSSGTRGLEQFF. CDR3 bases: TGTGCCAGCAGCTCCGGGACTAGAGGATTGGAGCAGTTCTTC.